These 10 T cell receptor beta chains came from one sample sequenced in a study of OX40 agonist ivuxolimab in advanced cancers. The table came from immunoSEQ multiplex PCR; TCRdb's copy has only in-frame clones and leaves some out. The data show roughly 100,000 clones, with roughly 90% seen just once and less than 3.5% held by the top ten. The sample consisted of CD4+ or CD8+ T cells sorted from blood, taken in a trial of the OX40 agonist ivuxolimab. Receptors were obtained from an adult with an advanced solid tumor such as melanoma, head and neck, liver or kidney cancer.

V and J are TRBV29-1 and TRBJ1-2; D perhaps matches TRBD1 (5 bases). The CDR3 is made up of 13 amino acids. Germline CDR1 reads SQVTM; CDR2 reads ANQGSEA. Trimming took off 4 bases at V and 6 bases at J, with 15 bases between the two ends. CDR3 bases: TGCAGCGTTGGACCGGGCAGGGCGGATGGCTACACCTTC. It specifies CSVGPGRADGYTF.

The chain recombines TRBV5-4 with TRBJ2-7; 7 bases map to TRBD1. This CDR3 spans 14 amino acids. Germline trimming cut 4 bases from V and 4 bases from J; bases unmatched to any gene: 8. Germline V gene lookup returns CDR1 SGHNT and CDR2 YYREEE (reference sequence). CDR3 nucleotide sequence: TGTGCCAGCAGCGCCTACAGGGGTGGATACGAGCAGTACTTC. Amino acid sequence: CASSAYRGGYEQYF.

V gene TRBV9 combines with J gene TRBJ1-3; D gene ambiguous. V lost 4 bases and J lost 0, with 14 bases in between. This CDR3 has 16 amino acids. Germline V gene sequence: CDR1 SGDLS, CDR2 YYNGEE. The CDR3 region has the DNA TGTGCCAGCAGCCCGATCGGAGGAGGCTCTGGAAACACCATATATTTT. Translated: CASSPIGGGSGNTIYF.

The rearrangement links TRBV7-2 to TRBJ2-5, with 7 positions matching TRBD2. CDR1 is SGHTA, CDR2 FQGNSA, per germline. The trim removed 5 bases at V and 4 bases at J, leaving 10 bases unmatched. The CDR3 sequence is 15 residues long. CDR3 coding DNA: TGTGCCAGCAGCCAGTGGACTAGGGAGGGAGAGACCCAGTACTTC. As protein: CASSQWTREGETQYF.

The chain couples TRBV6-1 to TRBJ1-5; D gene uncertain. V gave up 8 bases and J gave up 0 bases, with 11 bases separating them. Germline V CDR1 and CDR2: MNHNS, SASEGT. The CDR3 is 14 amino acids. The DNA for the CDR3 is TGTGCCAGCTCTAAGATCCATAGCAATCAGCCCCAGCATTTT. Translating gives CASSKIHSNQPQHF.

The V and J genes are TRBV25-1 and TRBJ2-7; 10 bases fit TRBD2. This CDR3 is built from 14 residues. Trimming removed 4 bases from V and 3 bases from J; junction bases left unmatched: 3. Germline-derived CDR1 and CDR2 are MGHDK and SYGVNS. CDR3 bases: TGTGCCAGCAGTGGCGGGACTAGCGTCTACGAGCAGTACTTC. It yields the protein CASSGGTSVYEQYF.

The chain carries TRBV4-1 and TRBJ2-3; D not certain. The CDR3 sequence is 15 residues long. Trimming shortened V by 0 bases and J by 4 bases, and 11 bases separated the two germline ends. CDR1 is MGHRA and CDR2 is YSYEKL in the germline V gene. CDR3 coding DNA: TGCGCCAGCAGCCAAGATCGAGGAAGGCCAGATACGCAGTATTTT. Protein: CASSQDRGRPDTQYF.

The V and J genes are TRBV30 and TRBJ2-7; D remains unclear. CDR1 is GTSNPN and CDR2 is SVGIG in the germline V gene (reference sequence). This CDR3 is built from 13 residues. Between the trimmed V and J ends, which lost 3 bases and 2 bases, there was a span of 11 bases. CDR3 loop: CAWSYGGAYEQYF. CDR3 DNA sequence: TGTGCCTGGAGCTACGGTGGGGCCTACGAGCAGTACTTC. Full variable domain (rest looked up from reference TRBV30 and TRBJ2-7): SQTIHQWPATLVQPVGSPLSLECTVEGTSNPNLYWYRQAAGRGLQLLFYSVGIGQISSEVPQNLSASRPQDRQFILSSKKLLLSDSGFYLCAWSYGGAYEQYFGPGTRLTVT.

This chain links TRBV27 with TRBJ2-4; no definite D call. CDR3 length equals 13 residues. CDR1 MNHEY and CDR2 SMNVEV come from the germline V gene (reference sequence). The V end lost 2 bases, the J end lost 4 bases, and 6 bases lay between the germline ends. CDR3 protein: CASSLNRKNIQYF. The CDR3 DNA sequence: TGTGCCAGCAGTTTAAATCGTAAAAACATTCAGTACTTC.

V is TRBV27 and J is TRBJ1-2; D call uncertain. The germline CDR1 and CDR2 sequences are MNHEY and SMNVEV (reference sequence). CDR3 length: 14 residues. V was trimmed by 1 base and J by 2 bases, leaving 8 bases between them. This chain's CDR3 is CASSLFPNNYGYTF. The CDR3 DNA reads TGTGCCAGCAGTTTATTTCCGAACAACTATGGCTACACCTTC.